The clone carrying this T cell receptor beta chain was recorded a few times. Profiling relied on immunoSEQ multiplex PCR, and the TCRdb table lists in-frame clones only, not all of them. The table lists about 400,000 clones, about 83% of them singletons. The V and J ends lost 0 bases and 0 bases respectively, with 11 bases between them. This CDR3 is built from 16 residues. Germline V lookup: CDR1 SGHDT, CDR2 YYEEEE. The data were obtained in a study of blood T cell repertoires in COVID-19. Cohort assignment relied on participant-reported clinical history. The sample consisted of PBMCs or T cells enriched from blood (not recorded which). This receptor was taken from a woman aged 45-65 years who had recovered from COVID-19. The J gene is TRBJ2-3, the V gene TRBV5-6, with TRBD1 as a possible D gene (6 bases). The CDR3 loop is CASSLEQGVSTDTQYF. In nucleotides, the CDR3 is TGTGCCAGCAGCTTGGAACAGGGTGTAAGCACAGATACGCAGTATTTT.